This T cell receptor (beta chain) was observed in a study of T cell responses to AZD1222 COVID-19 vaccine. The method was immunoSEQ multiplex PCR; TCRdb's version includes in-frame clones alone and lacks a portion of them. The profile shows 150,000 to 200,000 clones, approximately 93% of them singletons. The V gene lost 0 bases and the J gene lost 4 bases, with 4 bases spanning the gap. The CDR3 is made up of 12 amino acids. Germline V lookup: CDR1 SGHNT, CDR2 YYREEE (reference sequence). The TCR originated in an adult who received the AZD1222 COVID-19 vaccine. The V gene is TRBV5-4, the J gene TRBJ2-5; D ambiguous. This specimen consisted of peripheral blood, obtained 28 days after the second AZD1222 dose. CDR3 in amino acids: CASSLGPETQYF. The CDR3 nucleotides are TGTGCCAGCAGCTTGGGGCCAGAGACCCAGTACTTC.